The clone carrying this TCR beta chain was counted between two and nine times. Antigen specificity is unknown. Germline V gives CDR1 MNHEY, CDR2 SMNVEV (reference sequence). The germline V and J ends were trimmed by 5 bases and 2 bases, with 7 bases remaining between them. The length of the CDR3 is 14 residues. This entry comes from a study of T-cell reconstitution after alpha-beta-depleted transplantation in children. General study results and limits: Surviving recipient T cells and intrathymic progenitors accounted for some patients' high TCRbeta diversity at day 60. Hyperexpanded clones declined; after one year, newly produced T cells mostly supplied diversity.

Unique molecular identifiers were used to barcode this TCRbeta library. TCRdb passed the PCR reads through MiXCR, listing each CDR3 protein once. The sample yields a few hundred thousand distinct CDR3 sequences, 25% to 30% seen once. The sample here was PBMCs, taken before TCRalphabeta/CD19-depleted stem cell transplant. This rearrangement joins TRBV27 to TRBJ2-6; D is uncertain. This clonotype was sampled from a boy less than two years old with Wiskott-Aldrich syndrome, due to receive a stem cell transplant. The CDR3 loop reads CASSRLPGANVLTF. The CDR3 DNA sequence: TGTGCCAGCAGTCGACTTCCTGGGGCCAACGTCCTGACTTTC.